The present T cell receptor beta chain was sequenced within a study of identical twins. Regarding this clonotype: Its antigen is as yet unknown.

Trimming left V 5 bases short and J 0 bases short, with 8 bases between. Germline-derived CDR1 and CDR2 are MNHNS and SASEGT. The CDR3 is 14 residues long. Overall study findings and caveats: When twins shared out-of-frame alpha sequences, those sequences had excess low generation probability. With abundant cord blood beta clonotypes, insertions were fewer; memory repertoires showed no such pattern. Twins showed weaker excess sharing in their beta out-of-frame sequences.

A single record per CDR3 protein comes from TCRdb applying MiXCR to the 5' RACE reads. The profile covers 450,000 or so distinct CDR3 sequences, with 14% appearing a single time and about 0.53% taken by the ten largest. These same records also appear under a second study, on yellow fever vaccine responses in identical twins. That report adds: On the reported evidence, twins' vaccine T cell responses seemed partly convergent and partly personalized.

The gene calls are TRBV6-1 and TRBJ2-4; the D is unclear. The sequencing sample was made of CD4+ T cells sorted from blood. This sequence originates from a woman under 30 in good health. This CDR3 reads CASSPQIAKNIQYF. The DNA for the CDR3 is TGTGCCAGCAGTCCTCAGATAGCCAAAAACATTCAGTACTTC.